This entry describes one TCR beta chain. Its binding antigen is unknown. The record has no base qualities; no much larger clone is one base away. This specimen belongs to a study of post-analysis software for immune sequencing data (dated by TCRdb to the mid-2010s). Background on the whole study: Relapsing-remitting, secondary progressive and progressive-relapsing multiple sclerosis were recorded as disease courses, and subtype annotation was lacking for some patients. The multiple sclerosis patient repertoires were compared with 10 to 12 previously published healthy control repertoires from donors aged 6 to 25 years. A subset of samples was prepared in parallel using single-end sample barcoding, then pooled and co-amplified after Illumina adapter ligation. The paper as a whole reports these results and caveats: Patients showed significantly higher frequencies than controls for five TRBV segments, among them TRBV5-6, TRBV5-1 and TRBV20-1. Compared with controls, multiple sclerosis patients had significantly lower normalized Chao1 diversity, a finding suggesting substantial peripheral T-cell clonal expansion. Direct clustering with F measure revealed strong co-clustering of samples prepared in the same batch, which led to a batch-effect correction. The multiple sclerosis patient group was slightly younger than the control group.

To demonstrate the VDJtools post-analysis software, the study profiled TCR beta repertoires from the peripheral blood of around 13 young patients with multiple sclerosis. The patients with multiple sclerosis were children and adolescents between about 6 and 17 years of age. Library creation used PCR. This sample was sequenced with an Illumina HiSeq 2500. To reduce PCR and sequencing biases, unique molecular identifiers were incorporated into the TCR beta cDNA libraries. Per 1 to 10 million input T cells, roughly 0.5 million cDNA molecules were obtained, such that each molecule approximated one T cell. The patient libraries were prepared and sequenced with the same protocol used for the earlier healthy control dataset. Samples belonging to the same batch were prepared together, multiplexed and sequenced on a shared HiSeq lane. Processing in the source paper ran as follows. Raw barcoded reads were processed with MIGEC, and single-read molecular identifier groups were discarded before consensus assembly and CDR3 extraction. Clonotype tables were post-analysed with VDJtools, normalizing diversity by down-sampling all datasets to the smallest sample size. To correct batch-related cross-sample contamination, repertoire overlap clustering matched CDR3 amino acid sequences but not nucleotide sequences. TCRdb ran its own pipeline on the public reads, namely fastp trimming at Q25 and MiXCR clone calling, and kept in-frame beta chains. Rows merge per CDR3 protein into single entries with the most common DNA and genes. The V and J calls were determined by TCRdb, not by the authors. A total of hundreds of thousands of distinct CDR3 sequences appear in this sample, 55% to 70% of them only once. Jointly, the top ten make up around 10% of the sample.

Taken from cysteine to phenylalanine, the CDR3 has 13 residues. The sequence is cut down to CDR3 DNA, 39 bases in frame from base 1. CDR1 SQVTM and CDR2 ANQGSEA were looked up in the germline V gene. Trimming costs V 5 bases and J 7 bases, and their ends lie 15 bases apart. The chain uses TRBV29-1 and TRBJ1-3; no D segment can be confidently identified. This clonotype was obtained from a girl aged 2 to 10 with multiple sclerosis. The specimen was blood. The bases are TGCAGCGTTTCACAAGGAAATCTCAACACCATATATTTT. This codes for CSVSQGNLNTIYF.